This TCR beta chain was recovered during a study of immune heterogeneity within non-small cell lung tumors. Whole-study findings and limits: Local T-cell clonality tracked local tumor mutational burden; the correlation was moderate but significant (R roughly 0.35). Between individual patients, the high-frequency T-cell receptor beta clonotypes largely differed. There were identical dominant CDR3 beta clonotypes recurring across tumor sites within a patient, together with site-unique high-frequency clones.

The authors amplified TCR beta CDR3 by multiplex PCR with 32 V and 13 J primers. Each CDR3 protein is one row after TCRdb ran MiXCR on the multiplex PCR reads. The sample has about 9,600 distinct CDR3 sequences, approximately 26% seen once; the top ten hold 27%. Germline CDR1 and CDR2: MNHGY and SVAAGI. The CDR3 runs to 15 residues. As to this clonotype: Antigen unknown. The junction departs from the called germline gene at one end, perhaps through a read error.

Genomic DNA extracted from bulk tumor tissue served as template. A total of approximately 600 ng was used per sample. Widely spaced biopsies, several per primary tumor, were obtained at surgery. Curative surgery was undertaken by patients, who had untreated, newly diagnosed non-small cell lung cancer. Donor patients had newly diagnosed non-small cell lung cancer and were having surgery with curative intent. The sequence was collected from a woman aged 45-65 years with non-small cell lung cancer. Sequenced sample: lung tumor tissue. The genes are TRBV6-9 and TRBJ2-3; D might be TRBD2 (7 bases). The CDR3 loop is CASSYQGGGTDTQYF. CDR3 in DNA: TGTGCCAGCAGTTACCAGGGCGGGGGCACGGATACGCAGTATTTT.